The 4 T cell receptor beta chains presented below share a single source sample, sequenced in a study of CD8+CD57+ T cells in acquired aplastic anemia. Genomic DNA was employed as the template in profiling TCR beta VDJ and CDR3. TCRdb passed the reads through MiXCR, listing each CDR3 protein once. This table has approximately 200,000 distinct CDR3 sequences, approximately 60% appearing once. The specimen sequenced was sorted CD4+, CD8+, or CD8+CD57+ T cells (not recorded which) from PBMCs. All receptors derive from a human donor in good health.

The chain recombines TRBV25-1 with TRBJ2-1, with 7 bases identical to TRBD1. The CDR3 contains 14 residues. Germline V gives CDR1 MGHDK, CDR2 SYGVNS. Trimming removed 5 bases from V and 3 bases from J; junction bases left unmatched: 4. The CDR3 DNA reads TGTGCCAGCAGTTCAAGACAGGGCTACAATGAGCAGTTCTTC. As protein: CASSSRQGYNEQFF.

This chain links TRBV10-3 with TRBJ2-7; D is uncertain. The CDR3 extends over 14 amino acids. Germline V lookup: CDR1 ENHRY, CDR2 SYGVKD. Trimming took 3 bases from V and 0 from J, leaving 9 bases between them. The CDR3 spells CAISERVSSYEQYF. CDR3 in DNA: TGTGCCATCAGTGAACGGGTTAGCTCCTACGAGCAGTACTTC.

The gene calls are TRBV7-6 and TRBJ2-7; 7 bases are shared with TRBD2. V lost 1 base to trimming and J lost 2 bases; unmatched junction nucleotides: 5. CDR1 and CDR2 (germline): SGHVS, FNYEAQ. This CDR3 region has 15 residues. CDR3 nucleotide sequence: TGTGCCAGCAGCTTAGGGGAGGGAATACCCTACGAGCAGTACTTC. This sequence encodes CASSLGEGIPYEQYF.

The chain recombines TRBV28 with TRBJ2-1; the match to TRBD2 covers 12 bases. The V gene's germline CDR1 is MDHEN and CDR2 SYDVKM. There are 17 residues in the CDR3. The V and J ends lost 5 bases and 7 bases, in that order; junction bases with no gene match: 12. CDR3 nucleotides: TGTGCCAGCAGTCCCAGCACTAGCGGGAGGATCTTGAATGAGCAGTTCTTC. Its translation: CASSPSTSGRILNEQFF.